These 11 T cell receptor beta chains originate from one sample sequenced in a study of early T cells in non-severe SARS-CoV-2 infection. TCRdb independently ran MiXCR on the 5' RACE reads; one entry per CDR3 protein. The sample has roughly 99,000 distinct CDR3 sequences, around 10% seen once. Specimen: whole blood. These receptors originate from an adult who was a healthcare worker with PCR-confirmed SARS-CoV-2 infection or an uninfected control (not recorded which).

The genes are TRBV28 and TRBJ2-7; 9 bases line up with TRBD2. This CDR3 contains 14 residues. Trimming at V came to 6 bases and at J to 2 bases, leaving 5 bases not matched to a gene. The germline CDR1 and CDR2 sequences are MDHEN and SYDVKM. The CDR3 loop is CASRKTSGTYEQYF. The CDR3 nucleotides read TGTGCCAGCAGGAAGACTAGCGGAACCTACGAGCAGTACTTC. The full variable domain, rest sourced from reference TRBV28 and TRBJ2-7, is DVKVTQSSRYLVKRTGEKVFLECVQDMDHENMFWYRQDPGLGLRLIYFSYDVKMKEKGDIPEGYSVSREKKERFSLILESASTNQTSMYLCASRKTSGTYEQYFGPGTRLTVT.

This clonotype was recorded many times. J is TRBJ1-6 and V is TRBV4-1, with no clear D. The V gene lost 0 bases and the J gene lost 12 bases, with 18 bases spanning the gap. The CDR3 runs to 16 residues. Germline V gene lookup returns CDR1 MGHRA and CDR2 YSYEKL. In nucleotides, the CDR3 is TGCGCCAGCAGCCAAGATGCTGGTACTGGAAGACGACCCCTCCACTTT. It yields the protein CASSQDAGTGRRPLHF.

The genes are TRBV28 and TRBJ1-5, with a weak D call TRBD1 (5 bases). This CDR3 spans 14 amino acids. V lost 5 bases, J lost 5 bases, and 13 bases lay in between. Germline-derived CDR1 and CDR2 are MDHEN and SYDVKM. CDR3 sequence reads: CASSAWWGDQPQHF. For the CDR3, the DNA is TGTGCCAGCAGTGCCTGGTGGGGGGATCAGCCCCAGCATTTT.

On this clonotype itself: A read error may explain this, as a much larger clone is one base away. The rearrangement joins TRBV15 to TRBJ2-1; tentatively, D is TRBD1 (6 bases). CDR3 length equals 14 residues. V was clipped by 8 bases and J by 12 bases, with 23 bases between them. The V gene's germline CDR1 is LNHNV and CDR2 YYDKDF (reference sequence). In DNA, the CDR3 is TGTGCCACCCGCTCTGTGGGGGCCCTGGATGGGCAGTTCTTC. This sequence encodes CATRSVGALDGQFF.

This clonotype was detected only a few times. J is TRBJ2-3 and V is TRBV5-1, with 10 positions matching TRBD2. J gave up 5 bases and V 0 bases, and 9 bases lay outside the gene matches. This CDR3 region has 17 residues. CDR1 and CDR2 from the germline V gene are SGHRS and YFSETQ. The CDR3 DNA sequence: TGCGCCAGCAGCTTGGCGGCTAGCGGGAGAAAAGAAGATACGCAGTATTTT. This gives the protein CASSLAASGRKEDTQYF.

The chain combines TRBV28 with TRBJ2-1; TRBD2 might be the D (6 bases). Germline CDR1 is MDHEN and CDR2 is SYDVKM. Trimming took off 6 bases at V and 6 bases at J, with 18 bases between the two ends. The CDR3 extends over 15 amino acids. Here the CDR3 reads CASSRGTALTNEQFF. The CDR3 DNA follows: TGTGCCAGCAGCCGGGGGACTGCACTCACCAATGAGCAGTTCTTC.

The rearrangement uses TRBV20-1 and TRBJ2-1, with no clear D. CDR1 and CDR2 (germline): DFQATT, SNEGSKA (reference sequence). This CDR3 spans 14 amino acids. V was pared by 4 bases and J by 7 bases, with 17 bases between. The CDR3 DNA sequence: TGCAGTGCTACACGGATCGGGTATTGGAATGAGCAGTTCTTC. Encoded protein: CSATRIGYWNEQFF.

This clonotype came up a few times. The chain links TRBV6-5 to TRBJ2-6, with TRBD1 as a possible D gene (5 bases). Trimming shortened V by 5 bases and J by 2 bases, and 10 bases separated the two germline ends. CDR3 length: 15 amino acids. Germline values: CDR1 MNHEY, CDR2 SVGAGI. DNA of the CDR3: TGTGCCAGCAGTAAAGGGGCGACTGGGGCCAACGTCCTGACTTTC. It specifies CASSKGATGANVLTF.

Many counts were recorded for this clonotype. The chain links TRBV20-1 to TRBJ2-3; tentatively, D is TRBD2 (5 bases). Deletions cut 5 bases from V and 6 bases from J, with 24 bases between. Germline CDR1 and CDR2: DFQATT and SNEGSKA (reference sequence). The CDR3 extends over 16 amino acids. Here the CDR3 DNA reads TGCAGTGCTGTATTTGGGAGTGGTCCGTATGACGATACGCAGTATTTT. Protein product: CSAVFGSGPYDDTQYF.

In its sample, this clonotype was seen many times. This chain joins TRBV3-1 and TRBJ2-1; D gene ambiguous. CDR3 length: 13 residues. Germline CDR1 and CDR2: LGHDT and YNNKEL (reference sequence). V was shortened by 3 bases and J by 10 bases, with 13 bases between the two germline ends. CDR3 sequence (DNA): TGTGCCAGCAGCCACTCCAAGGATCACGAGCAGTTCTTC. Its translation is CASSHSKDHEQFF.

The sample holds many counts of this clonotype. This chain links TRBV7-9 with TRBJ1-1; D may be TRBD1 (6 bases). Per the germline V gene, CDR1 is SEHNR and CDR2 is FQNEAQ (reference sequence). Trimming removed 4 bases at V and 11 bases at J, with 20 bases between. This CDR3 is 14 amino acids long. CDR3 protein: CASSSETGPFRAFF. The CDR3 DNA is TGTGCCAGCAGCTCCGAGACAGGACCTTTTCGGGCTTTCTTT.